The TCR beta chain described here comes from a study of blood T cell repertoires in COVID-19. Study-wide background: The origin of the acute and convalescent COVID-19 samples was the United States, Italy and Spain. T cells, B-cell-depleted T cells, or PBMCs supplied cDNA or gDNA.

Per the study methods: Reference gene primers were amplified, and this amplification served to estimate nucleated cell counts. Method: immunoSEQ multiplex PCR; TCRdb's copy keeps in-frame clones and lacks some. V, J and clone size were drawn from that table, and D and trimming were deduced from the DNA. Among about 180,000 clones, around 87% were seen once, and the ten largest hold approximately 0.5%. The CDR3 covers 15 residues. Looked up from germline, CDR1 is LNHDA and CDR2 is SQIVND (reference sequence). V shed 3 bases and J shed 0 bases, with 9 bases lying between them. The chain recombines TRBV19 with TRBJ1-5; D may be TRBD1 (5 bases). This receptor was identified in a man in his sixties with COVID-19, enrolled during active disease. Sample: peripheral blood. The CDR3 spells CASSMGLNSNQPQHF. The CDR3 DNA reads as TGTGCCAGTAGTATGGGACTTAATAGCAATCAGCCCCAGCATTTT.